The TCR beta chain described here comes from a study of T cells in Graves' hyperthyroidism and ophthalmopathy. Amplified TCR beta CDR3 regions derived from RNA transcripts. RT-PCR in the first round (using the HTBI primer set) targeted the TCR CDR3. TCRdb independently ran MiXCR on the multiplex PCR reads; one entry per CDR3 protein. The top ten hold approximately 3.9% of the sample, which has fewer than 700,000 distinct CDR3 sequences, 15% to 20% seen once. This CDR3 is 14 amino acids long. Trimming took 4 bases from V and 8 from J; bases not matched to a gene: 8. CDR1 and CDR2 (germline): MNHEY, SMNVEV (reference sequence). This clonotype occurred a few times.

Sequencing was carried out using blood. The TCR sequence derives from a woman aged 25 to 39 with Graves' hyperthyroidism. V and J are TRBV27 and TRBJ1-2; 9 nucleotides agree with TRBD1. The CDR3 DNA reads TGTGCCAGCAGTTCCATCACAGGGGGCAGAGGCTACACCTTC. Translated, it gives CASSSITGGRGYTF.